This is a list of T cell receptor beta chains from one sample in a study of cytomegalovirus exposure and HLA in healthy donors. Assay used: immunoSEQ multiplex PCR; TCRdb lists only in-frame clones, some missing. The table has 120,000 or so clones, more than 65% seen once. Source material: PBMCs. The receptors were gathered from a man aged 25 to 40 in good health and CMV-seropositive. Each CDR3 is given with its conserved first and last residue. The D gene is left open where the match is weak. Rows may omit the clone size; those that give it use once, few, many or a size class.

v_gene: TRBV7-2; d_gene: TRBD1; abundance: -; j_gene: TRBJ1-3; CDR3nt: TGTGCCAGCAGCTGGGGACAGCCCGGGGACACCATATATTTT; CDR3aa: CASSWGQPGDTIYF
v_gene: TRBV7-6; d_gene: TRBD2; abundance: -; j_gene: TRBJ2-7; CDR3nt: TGTGCCAGCACTCAAACAGCCGAGCGGGGGGGGGACGAGCAGTACTTC; CDR3aa: CASTQTAERGGDEQYF
v_gene: TRBV5-3; d_gene: -; abundance: -; j_gene: TRBJ2-7; CDR3nt: TGTGCCAGAACCGGTAGGGCGGCAGGGACTCCCTACGAGCAGTACTTC; CDR3aa: CARTGRAAGTPYEQYF
v_gene: TRBV27; d_gene: TRBD2; abundance: -; j_gene: TRBJ2-1; CDR3nt: TGTGCCAGCAGTCCCCAGGGACTAGCGGGCTACAATGAGCAGTTCTTC; CDR3aa: CASSPQGLAGYNEQFF
v_gene: TRBV7-9; d_gene: -; abundance: once; j_gene: TRBJ1-3; CDR3nt: TGTGCCAGCAGCCCTCACCGGGTGTCCGCCTCTGGAAACACCATATATTTT; CDR3aa: CASSPHRVSASGNTIYF
v_gene: TRBV7-9; d_gene: TRBD1; abundance: few; j_gene: TRBJ2-7; CDR3nt: TGTGCCAGCAGCACTGGTCCAGGGGGTACTTTCTACGAGCAGTACTTC; CDR3aa: CASSTGPGGTFYEQYF
v_gene: TRBV10-1; d_gene: TRBD1; abundance: few; j_gene: TRBJ2-1; CDR3nt: TGCGCCAGCAGTGAGTTCCAGGGGGCTGATGAGCAGTTCTTC; CDR3aa: CASSEFQGADEQFF
v_gene: TRBV7-9; d_gene: -; abundance: -; j_gene: TRBJ2-1; CDR3nt: TGTGCCAGCAGCCCGATGGGCGCCAGCAATGAGCAGTTCTTC; CDR3aa: CASSPMGASNEQFF
v_gene: TRBV6-1; d_gene: -; abundance: once; j_gene: TRBJ1-5; CDR3nt: TGTGCCACCCGATCGGGGTCCGGGTTTTTCCAGCCCCAGCATTTT; CDR3aa: CATRSGSGFFQPQHF
v_gene: TRBV28; d_gene: TRBD2; abundance: -; j_gene: TRBJ2-7; CDR3nt: TGTGCCAGCAGTCCGGGACTAGCGGGGAACGAGCAGTACTTC; CDR3aa: CASSPGLAGNEQYF
v_gene: TRBV27; d_gene: TRBD2; abundance: once; j_gene: TRBJ2-5; CDR3nt: TGTGCCAGCAGTTTGGGGACTAGCGGACAACAAGAGACCCAGTACTTC; CDR3aa: CASSLGTSGQQETQYF
v_gene: TRBV6-6; d_gene: -; abundance: -; j_gene: TRBJ2-5; CDR3nt: TGTGCCAGCCTCCCCGGGGAACTAATTGGAGAGACCCAGTACTTC; CDR3aa: CASLPGELIGETQYF
v_gene: TRBV9; d_gene: TRBD2; abundance: -; j_gene: TRBJ2-3; CDR3nt: TGTGCCAGCAGCGTAGCCCCCGGAGGGCTAGCGGGGGGGCAAGATACGCAGTATTTT; CDR3aa: CASSVAPGGLAGGQDTQYF
v_gene: TRBV5-1; d_gene: -; abundance: -; j_gene: TRBJ2-7; CDR3nt: TGCGCCAGCAGCTTGGCCATTTTCGAGGACTTTTCCTTCGACGAGCAGTACTTC; CDR3aa: CASSLAIFEDFSFDEQYF